This is a list of T cell receptor beta chains from one sample in a study of PD-1 blockade in classical Hodgkin lymphoma. Generated by immunoSEQ multiplex PCR, the TCRdb table keeps only in-frame clones and is missing some. Found here are over 75,000 clones, over 75% of them singletons; the top ten hold under 3.5%. Specimen: peripheral blood mononuclear cells (PBMCs), collected before the fourth cycle of nivolumab. These receptor sequences come from a human donor with classical Hodgkin lymphoma. The conserved cysteine and the conserved F or W are not part of the CDR3 here.

cdr3_aa j_call v_call
AWSRTGDPDTQY TRBJ2-3 TRBV30
ASSLSRTSRIYEQY TRBJ2-7 TRBV28
AWIGRNTEAF TRBJ1-1 TRBV30
ASSQLPGQGSHGYT TRBJ1-2 TRBV23-1
ASSDSKQRGSKNIQY TRBJ2-4 TRBV6-4
ASSDISGQPQH TRBJ1-5 TRBV7-6
ASSLRLAGYPSTDTQY TRBJ2-3 TRBV5-6
ASSPTNSDGGAF TRBJ1-1 TRBV5-1
AWSEKGDEQY TRBJ2-7 TRBV30
ASSLVTGYRTQY TRBJ2-5 TRBV5-6
ASSIPPQGQGYGYT TRBJ1-2 TRBV19
ASSQGRVGNTIY TRBJ1-3 TRBV4-2
ASSILSASGNEQF TRBJ2-1 TRBV19
ASSLVGGGDEQY TRBJ2-7 TRBV5-1
ASSTDILSGNTIY TRBJ1-3 TRBV28
ASRDSGETNEKLF TRBJ1-4 TRBV19
ASSRGTSGYYEQY TRBJ2-7 TRBV6-6
ASRSNYGYT TRBJ1-2 TRBV6-6
ASSYWGRNQPQH TRBJ1-5 TRBV6-5
ASSFRDPYSYEQY TRBJ2-7 TRBV5-1